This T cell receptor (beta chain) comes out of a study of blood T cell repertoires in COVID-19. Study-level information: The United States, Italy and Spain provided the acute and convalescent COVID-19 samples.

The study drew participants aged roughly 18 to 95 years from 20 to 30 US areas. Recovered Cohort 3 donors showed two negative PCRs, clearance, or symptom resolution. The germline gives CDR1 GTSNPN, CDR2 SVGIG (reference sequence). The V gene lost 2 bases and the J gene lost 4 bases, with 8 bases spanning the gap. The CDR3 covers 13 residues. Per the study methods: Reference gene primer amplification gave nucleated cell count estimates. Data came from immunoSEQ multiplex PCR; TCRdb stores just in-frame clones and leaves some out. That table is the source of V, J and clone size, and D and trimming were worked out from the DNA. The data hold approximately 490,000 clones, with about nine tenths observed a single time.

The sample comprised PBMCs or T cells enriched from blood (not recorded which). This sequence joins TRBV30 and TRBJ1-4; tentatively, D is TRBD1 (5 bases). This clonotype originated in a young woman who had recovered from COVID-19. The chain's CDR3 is CAWSRRVNEKLFF. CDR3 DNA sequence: TGTGCCTGGAGTCGCAGGGTTAATGAAAAACTGTTTTTT.